This T cell receptor (beta chain) is from a study of blood T cell repertoires in COVID-19 (dated by TCRdb to the early 2020s). The study in broad terms: Samples from collaborators originated in the United States, Italy and Spain and spanned both the acute and convalescent phases of COVID-19. The material from the prospective study consisted of cDNA or gDNA derived from T cells, B-cell-depleted T cells, or PBMCs. The dataset comprised deeply sampled blood TCRbeta repertoires from subjects exposed to, actively infected with, or recovered from COVID-19. The repertoires were released in a freely available public database meant as a resource for research on the immune response to SARS-CoV-2. The samples were drawn from the first 160 participants of the ongoing ImmuneRACE study and from under 1,500 subjects provided by 6 global collaborators. A de-identified subject ID, COVID-19 status, age in years and sex were almost always included in the sample metadata. Where available, HLA class I and class II types were taken from metadata supplied by the sample provider and were not determined by assay-based typing.

Results and caveats for the whole study, not just this receptor: The quantity of clinical and demographic metadata differed by source and by participant and was supplied without curation.

A note on this clone: What this receptor recognizes is not known. Base qualities are not recorded, but no much larger clone differs from it by a single base.

CDR1 LNHDA and CDR2 SQIVND are derived from the germline V gene (reference sequence). The CDR3 holds 14 amino acids from the cysteine to the phenylalanine. Only the CDR3 portion is preserved as DNA: 42 bases, with reading frame beginning at the first base. Unmatched junction bases come to 2, with V trimmed by 6 bases and J by 7 bases. TCRbeta CDR3 regions were amplified from genomic DNA using the immunoSEQ Assay, a bias-controlled multiplex PCR. The paper's data handling went like this. The number of nucleated cells in each sample was estimated by amplification of reference gene primers within the assay. To quantify the absolute abundance of each unique TCRbeta CDR3 rearrangement, sequence reads were collapsed and filtered. For each sample, productive Simpson clonality was calculated by taking the square root of Simpson's diversity index across productive rearrangements. TCRdb obtained this table from immuneACCESS and retained in-frame rearrangements with V and J assigned. These tables miss some clones; where compared with another copy, unresolved V genes account for less than half of the shortfall, and the remainder is unexplained. The D gene and trimming were derived from the DNA, and the V and J assignments and clone size from that table. In all, the sample holds 30,000 or so clones, and around 90% of those were seen once. The ten largest clones take up more than 0.45% of the sample.

The collaborating institutions used their own protocols to collect whole blood in K2EDTA tubes. For TCRbeta analysis, collaborators shipped samples in one of three forms: frozen whole blood, isolated PBMCs, or DNA extracted from either of those sample types. Sample: peripheral blood. The receptor comes from a woman aged 40 to 50 with active or convalescent COVID-19. The chain was built from TRBV19 and TRBJ1-6, with TRBD1 matching 11 junction bases. This receptor carries the CDR3 CASRGQGVNSPLHF. The nucleotide sequence is TGTGCCAGTAGGGGACAGGGGGTGAATTCACCCCTCCACTTT.